A single sample is the source of the 30 T cell receptor beta chains below, sequenced in a study of early T cells in non-severe SARS-CoV-2 infection (dated by TCRdb to 2020 to 2023). Libraries were made using 5' RACE. The run used a NextSeq 500. TCRdb took the public reads, trimmed them with fastp at Q25, ran MiXCR for clone calling and kept in-frame beta chains. CDR3 protein sequences are deduplicated, and each keeps its most common genes and DNA. The sample table holds about 94,000 distinct CDR3 sequences, of which 13% were seen once. The ten largest clones represent approximately 2.4% of the sample. The specimen was whole blood. These receptors were collected from an adult who was a healthcare worker with PCR-confirmed SARS-CoV-2 infection or an uninfected control (not recorded which).

The chain joins TRBV29-1 to TRBJ2-1, with TRBD2 matching over 10 bases. With 5 bases clipped from V and 6 bases from J, the junction kept 7 bases outside the gene matches. Germline values: CDR1 SQVTM, CDR2 ANQGSEA. The CDR3 loop spans 14 amino acids. Here the CDR3 DNA reads TGCAGCGTTCGGAGATGGACTAGCGGCAATGAGCAGTTCTTC. It is translated as CSVRRWTSGNEQFF.

The rearrangement links TRBV3-1 to TRBJ1-1, with 7 bases that match TRBD1. The CDR3 extends over 15 amino acids. With V trimmed by 6 bases and J by 0 bases, 7 bases remained unmatched. The germline V gene has CDR1 LGHDT and CDR2 YNNKEL (reference sequence). CDR3 bases: TGTGCCAGCAGGGAACAGGGACAGCTGAACACTGAAGCTTTCTTT. Its translation is CASREQGQLNTEAFF. The full variable domain, with the rest looked up from reference TRBV3-1 and TRBJ1-1, is DTAVSQTPKYLVTQMGNDKSIKCEQNLGHDTMYWYKQDSKKFLKIMFSYNNKELIINETVPNRFSPKSPDKAHLNLHINSLELGDSAVYFCASREQGQLNTEAFFGQGTRLTVV.

This clonotype was seen a handful of times. CDR3 amino acids: CAISESDYEQYF. CDR3 nucleotides: TGTGCCATCAGTGAGTCCGACTACGAGCAGTACTTC. This chain uses TRBV10-3 with TRBJ2-7; D gene ambiguous. This CDR3 region has 12 residues. Looked up from germline, CDR1 is ENHRY and CDR2 is SYGVKD. Trimming took off 0 bases at V and 3 bases at J, with 3 bases between the two ends.

This clonotype was counted ten times or more. V is TRBV20-1 and J is TRBJ2-1; D possibly corresponds to TRBD2 (6 bases). Germline V lookup: CDR1 DFQATT, CDR2 SNEGSKA (reference sequence). Trimming stripped 3 bases from V and 14 bases from J, with 14 bases between. CDR3 length: 11 amino acids. Written as DNA, the CDR3 is TGCAGTGCTAGGGCGGGGCGGTTAGAGTTCTTC. Protein sequence: CSARAGRLEFF.

This clonotype was observed a single time. The V call is TRBV3-1, the J call TRBJ2-7; TRBD2 is a possible D gene (6 bases). The CDR3 is 15 residues long. V shed 6 bases and J shed 3 bases, with 18 bases lying between them. Germline V lookup: CDR1 LGHDT, CDR2 YNNKEL (reference sequence). CDR3 DNA sequence: TGTGCCAGCAGTCCCGGGAGCTCCGATTTCTACGAGCAGTACTTC. Its translation is CASSPGSSDFYEQYF.

This clonotype was observed at least ten times. The chain employs TRBV10-1 and TRBJ2-2; possible D gene TRBD2, 6 bases. The germline V gene has CDR1 WNHNN and CDR2 SYGVQD (reference sequence). V dropped 5 bases and J dropped 1 base, with 11 bases sitting between them. The CDR3 runs to 15 residues. For the CDR3, the DNA is TGCGCCAGCAGTAAGCGGGCCCTGAACACCGGGGAGCTGTTTTTT. This sequence encodes CASSKRALNTGELFF.

This sequence joins TRBV5-6 and TRBJ2-7; 7 nucleotides align to TRBD1. Trimming cost V 4 bases and J 6 bases; bases outside gene matches: 10. Germline V lookup: CDR1 SGHDT, CDR2 YYEEEE. The CDR3 is 14 residues long. The CDR3, as DNA: TGTGCCAGCAGCCGCCGTGACAGGGTGACCGAGCAGTACTTC. It specifies CASSRRDRVTEQYF.

This clonotype has just a few counts. The V gene is TRBV18, the J gene TRBJ2-3; 10 bases match TRBD1. This CDR3 is built from 13 residues. Germline V gives CDR1 KGHSH, CDR2 LQKENI. V trimming: 5 bases; J trimming: 10 bases; junction bases outside the gene matches: 6. The CDR3 nucleotides are TGTGCCAGCTCAGCCGGGACAGGGGATGCGCAGTATTTT. It yields the protein CASSAGTGDAQYF.

This clonotype was seen only a few times. The chain joins TRBV19 to TRBJ1-1; 7 positions agree with TRBD1. V shed 3 bases, J shed 1 base, and the junction held 5 bases outside the gene matches. Germline loops: CDR1 LNHDA, CDR2 SQIVND (reference sequence). The length of the CDR3 is 15 residues. The CDR3 protein is CASSIGTVRNTEAFF. CDR3 nucleotides: TGTGCCAGTAGTATCGGGACAGTCCGGAACACTGAAGCTTTCTTT.

The chain uses TRBV29-1 and TRBJ2-3, with D unresolved. The CDR3 totals 14 residues. V was cut by 6 bases and J by 2 bases, with 15 bases left in between. Looked up from germline, CDR1 is SQVTM and CDR2 is ANQGSEA. The CDR3: CSVAGSPDTDTQYF. The CDR3 bases are TGCAGCGTAGCCGGATCGCCAGACACAGATACGCAGTATTTT.

Only a few counts were recorded for this clonotype. Germline is not matched at one junction end, which may reflect a read error. V usage is TRBV7-7 and J usage is TRBJ2-3; D ambiguous. This CDR3 has 14 residues. Germline CDR1 SSHAT, CDR2 FNYEAQ (reference sequence). The CDR3 coding sequence is TGTGCTAGCAGCTTAGGGTCAAGTTCGGATACGCAGTATTTT. Protein: CASSLGSSSDTQYF.

This clonotype came up a few times. The rearrangement links TRBV28 to TRBJ2-7; D is ambiguous. From germline, CDR1 is MDHEN and CDR2 SYDVKM. There are 11 residues in the CDR3. V lost 6 bases, J lost 7 bases, and 10 bases lay in between. The chain's CDR3 is CASRDLGEQYF. As DNA, the CDR3 is TGTGCCAGCAGAGACTTGGGAGAGCAGTACTTC.

This clonotype has only a few counts. The chain has TRBV20-1 and TRBJ1-2; 8 bases map to TRBD1. V shed 6 bases, J shed 3 bases, and the junction held 6 bases outside the gene matches. CDR1 DFQATT and CDR2 SNEGSKA come from the germline V gene (reference sequence). This CDR3 comprises 13 residues. Here the CDR3 DNA reads TGCAGTGCGCCCGGACAGGGACACTATGGCTACACCTTC. Protein sequence: CSAPGQGHYGYTF.

This chain joins TRBV20-1 and TRBJ1-2; D uncertain. V was clipped by 5 bases and J by 7 bases, with 8 bases between them. Germline CDR1 is DFQATT and CDR2 is SNEGSKA (reference sequence). This CDR3 has 10 amino acids. CDR3 bases: TGCAGTGCTGCCTCGGGTGGCTACACCTTC. It encodes CSAASGGYTF.

This clonotype has ten or more counts. The junction does not match germline at one end; this may be a read error. The genes are TRBV2 and TRBJ1-5; weak D call: TRBD1 (5 bases). Germline lookup yields CDR1 SNHLY and CDR2 FYNNEI. The CDR3 sequence is 15 residues long. This CDR3 is CASSQPDSSNQPQHF. CDR3 nucleotide sequence: TGTGCCAGCAGTCAACCCGACAGTAGCAATCAGCCACAGCATTTT.

This clonotype was recorded a few times. V gene TRBV29-1 combines with J gene TRBJ2-3, with 12 bases matching TRBD2. Germline V CDR1 and CDR2: SQVTM, ANQGSEA. Trimming at V came to 7 bases and at J to 6 bases, leaving 5 bases not matched to a gene. The length of the CDR3 is 13 residues. CDR3 loop: CSALAGGADTQYF. The CDR3 nucleotides read TGCAGCGCACTAGCGGGGGGAGCGGATACGCAGTATTTT.

This clonotype occurred many times. The V and J genes are TRBV7-2 and TRBJ2-3; D not certain. This CDR3 region has 11 residues. The germline V gene encodes CDR1 SGHTA and CDR2 FQGNSA. Trimming cost V 3 bases and J 5 bases, with 3 bases left between them. The CDR3 is CASSFGDTQYF. In nucleotides, the CDR3 is TGTGCCAGCAGCTTCGGAGATACGCAGTATTTT.

The chain is built from TRBV7-2 and TRBJ2-1; 7 bases map to TRBD2. V lost 6 bases, J lost 3 bases, and 5 bases stayed unmatched. CDR1 is SGHTA, CDR2 FQGNSA, per germline. The CDR3 loop spans 14 amino acids. The DNA of the CDR3 is TGTGCCAGCAGACCGGGACTAAACTACAATGAGCAGTTCTTC. Translation: CASRPGLNYNEQFF.

This clonotype was observed a handful of times. This chain joins TRBV20-1 and TRBJ1-1; D is ambiguous. The CDR3 has 12 amino acids. The V and J ends lost 6 bases and 1 base respectively, with 9 bases between them. Germline assignment: CDR1 DFQATT and CDR2 SNEGSKA (reference sequence). CDR3 amino acids: CSARNPNTEAFF. The CDR3 DNA follows: TGCAGTGCCCGTAACCCGAACACTGAAGCTTTCTTT.

This clonotype was found a few times. The chain is built from TRBV4-2 and TRBJ1-1; no clear D gene. The germline gives CDR1 LGHNA, CDR2 YNFKEQ. This CDR3 is 15 amino acids long. V lost 3 bases to trimming and J lost 0 bases, with 11 bases between them. CDR3 coding DNA: TGTGCCAGCAGCCAGGGCCCCGAATTGAACACTGAAGCTTTCTTT. This translates into CASSQGPELNTEAFF.

This clonotype was counted a few times. CDR3 nucleotides: TGTGCCAGCAGCTTAGGGTCGGCAGATGAAGCTTTCTTT. This encodes CASSLGSADEAFF. The chain couples TRBV7-9 to TRBJ1-1; no clear D gene. This CDR3 contains 13 residues. CDR1 is SEHNR and CDR2 is FQNEAQ in the germline V gene (reference sequence). V dropped 1 base and J dropped 7 bases, with 10 bases sitting between them.

V gene TRBV2 combines with J gene TRBJ1-3; perhaps TRBD1 as D (6 bases). The CDR3 sequence is 18 residues long. Germline V gene lookup returns CDR1 SNHLY and CDR2 FYNNEI. V was pared by 1 base and J by 0 bases, with 16 bases between. The CDR3 region is CASSEGGLRGLSGNTIYF. DNA of the CDR3: TGTGCCAGCAGTGAAGGGGGGCTCAGGGGCCTCTCTGGAAACACCATATATTTT.

This clonotype came up many times. The chain uses TRBV12-3 or TRBV12-4 and TRBJ2-6; D unresolved. The germline V and J ends were trimmed by 6 bases and 3 bases, with 15 bases remaining between them. This CDR3 has 16 amino acids. The CDR3 region is CASRQPPEVGANVLTF. Written as DNA, the CDR3 is TGTGCCAGCAGACAGCCGCCCGAGGTTGGGGCCAACGTCCTGACTTTC.

This sequence joins TRBV28 and TRBJ2-7; a possible D gene is TRBD1 (6 bases). This CDR3 is built from 14 residues. CDR1 MDHEN and CDR2 SYDVKM come from the germline V gene. V was trimmed by 2 bases and J by 5 bases, leaving 13 bases between them. In nucleotides, the CDR3 is TGTGCCAGCAGTTTACCGCAGGGGATCAACGAGCAGTACTTC. Protein product: CASSLPQGINEQYF.

This clonotype was detected a few times. The chain is built from TRBV9 and TRBJ2-7, with 8 bases lining up with TRBD1. V shed 0 bases and J 2 bases; nucleotides not matched to a gene: 7. The CDR3 loop spans 16 amino acids. CDR1 SGDLS and CDR2 YYNGEE come from the germline V gene. CDR3 nucleotide sequence: TGTGCCAGCAGCGTAGAGGCCAGGGGGCCCCCCTACGAGCAGTACTTC. Amino acids: CASSVEARGPPYEQYF. Full variable domain (missing parts from reference TRBV9 and TRBJ2-7): DSGVTQTPKHLITATGQRVTLRCSPRSGDLSVYWYQQSLDQGLQFLIQYYNGEERAKGNILERFSAQQFPDLHSELNLSSLELGDSALYFCASSVEARGPPYEQYFGPGTRLTVT.

Worth noting for this clonotype: It may be a read error: a sequence one base away is much more abundant. The chain is built from TRBV7-8 and TRBJ2-1; TRBD1 agrees at 8 bases. The germline V gene encodes CDR1 SGHVS and CDR2 FQNEAQ. CDR3 length: 15 residues. CDR3 nucleotides: TGTGCCAGCAGCCTGGACAGGGCCCCCTACAGTGAGCAGTTCTTC. It encodes CASSLDRAPYSEQFF.

CDR3 nucleotide sequence: TGTGCCAGCAGCTTGGGTTCGGCACCTATGGCCTACGAGCAGTACTTC. Protein: CASSLGSAPMAYEQYF. V and J are TRBV5-5 and TRBJ2-7, with D unresolved. V was pared by 0 bases and J by 2 bases, with 15 bases between. There are 16 residues in the CDR3. The germline gives CDR1 SGHKS, CDR2 YYEKEE (reference sequence).

On this clonotype: At one of its ends the junction is not consistent with the germline gene, which may arise from a read error. The chain uses TRBV5-6 and TRBJ2-3; D not resolved. Germline values: CDR1 SGHDT, CDR2 YYEEEE. This CDR3 is 16 amino acids long. This CDR3 is CASGLMGRNPTDTQYF. Here the CDR3 DNA reads TGTGCCAGCGGCTTGATGGGCCGAAACCCCACAGATACACAGTATTTT.

The chain is built from TRBV2 and TRBJ2-3; D unresolved. The V end lost 4 bases, the J end lost 1 base, and 6 bases lay between the germline ends. Germline assignment: CDR1 SNHLY and CDR2 FYNNEI. CDR3 length equals 13 residues. The CDR3 loop reads CASSGAGTDTQYF. In nucleotides, the CDR3 is TGTGCCAGCAGTGGAGCAGGCACAGATACGCAGTATTTT.

This clonotype was seen repeatedly, ten times or more. V and J are TRBV9 and TRBJ2-4, with D perhaps TRBD2 (5 bases). The germline V and J ends were trimmed by 0 bases and 3 bases, with 10 bases remaining between them. This CDR3 region has 15 residues. CDR1 and CDR2 (germline): SGDLS, YYNGEE. This CDR3 reads CASSVDGVGKNIQYF. Written as DNA, the CDR3 is TGTGCCAGCAGCGTAGACGGGGTTGGCAAAAACATTCAGTACTTC.